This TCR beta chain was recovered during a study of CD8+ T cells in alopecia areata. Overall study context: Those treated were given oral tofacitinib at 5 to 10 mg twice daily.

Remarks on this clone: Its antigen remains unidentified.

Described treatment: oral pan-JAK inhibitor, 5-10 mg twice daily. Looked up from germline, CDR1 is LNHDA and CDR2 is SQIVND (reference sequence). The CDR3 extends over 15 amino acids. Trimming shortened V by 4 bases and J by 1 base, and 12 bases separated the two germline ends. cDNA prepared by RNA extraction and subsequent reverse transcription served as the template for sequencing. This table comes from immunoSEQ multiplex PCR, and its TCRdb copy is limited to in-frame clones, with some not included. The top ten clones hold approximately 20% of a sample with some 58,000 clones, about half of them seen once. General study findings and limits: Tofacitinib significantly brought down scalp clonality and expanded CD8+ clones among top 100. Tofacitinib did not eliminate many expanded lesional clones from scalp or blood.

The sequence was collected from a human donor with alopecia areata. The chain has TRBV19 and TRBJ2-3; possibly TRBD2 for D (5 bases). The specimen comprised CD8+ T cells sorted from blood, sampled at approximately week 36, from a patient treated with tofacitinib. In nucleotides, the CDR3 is TGTGCCAGTAGTACGACGGACTGGGGCACAGATACGCAGTATTTT. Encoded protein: CASSTTDWGTDTQYF.